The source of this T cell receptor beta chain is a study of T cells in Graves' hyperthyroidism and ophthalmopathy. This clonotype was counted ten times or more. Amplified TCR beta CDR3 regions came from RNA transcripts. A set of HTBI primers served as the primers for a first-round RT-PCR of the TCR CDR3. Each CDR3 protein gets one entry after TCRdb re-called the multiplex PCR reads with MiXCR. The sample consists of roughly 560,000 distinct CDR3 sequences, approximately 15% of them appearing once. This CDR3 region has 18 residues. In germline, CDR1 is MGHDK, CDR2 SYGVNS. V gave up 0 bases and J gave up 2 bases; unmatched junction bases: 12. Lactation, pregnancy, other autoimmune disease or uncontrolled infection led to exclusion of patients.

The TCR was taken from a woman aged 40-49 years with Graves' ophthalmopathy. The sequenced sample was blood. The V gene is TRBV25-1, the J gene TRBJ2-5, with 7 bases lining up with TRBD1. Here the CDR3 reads CASSEYISRQGNQETQYF. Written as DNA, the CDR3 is TGTGCCAGCAGTGAATATATTTCCCGACAGGGCAATCAAGAGACCCAGTACTTC.